The 21 T cell receptor beta chains below were found in one sample sequenced in a study of cytotoxic CD8 clonotypes in ibrutinib-treated CLL (dated by TCRdb to the early 2020s). The library was made by the immunoSEQ multiplex PCR assay. TCRdb took this table from immuneACCESS and kept in-frame rearrangements with V and J called. Such tables lack part of the clones; where checked against another copy, unresolved V genes explain under half of the gap, and the rest is unexplained. The sample yields roughly 40,000 clones; 65% to 70% were counted once. The ten largest account for 6.5% to 8% of the sample. The sample's time point label is to be understood as: progressive disease on ibrutinib. Sequencing was performed on PBMCs, taken at disease progression, from a patient treated with ibrutinib. The receptors were gathered from a human donor with chronic lymphocytic leukemia.

This sequence joins TRBV5-4 and TRBJ2-3, with D hard to call. The CDR3 runs to 12 residues. The V end lost 2 bases, the J end lost 3 bases, and 4 bases lay between the germline ends. CDR1 SGHNT and CDR2 YYREEE come from the germline V gene (reference sequence). As DNA, the CDR3 is TGTGCCAGCAGCTTCAATACAGATACGCAGTATTTT. Protein product: CASSFNTDTQYF.

The chain couples TRBV2 to TRBJ2-5; D gene unclear. Trimming took off 3 bases at V and 5 bases at J, with 4 bases between the two ends. Germline-derived CDR1 and CDR2 are SNHLY and FYNNEI. The CDR3 has 11 amino acids. The CDR3 DNA reads TGTGCCAGCAGTGACGCGGAGACCCAGTACTTC. This translates into CASSDAETQYF.

This clone was recorded once. The rearrangement joins TRBV4-2 to TRBJ2-6, with D perhaps matching TRBD1 (6 bases). Germline V gives CDR1 LGHNA, CDR2 YNFKEQ. The CDR3 contains 20 residues. Trimming cost V 0 bases and J 0 bases, with 18 bases left between them. The DNA of the CDR3 is TGTGCCAGCAGCCAAGAACCAAACAACAGGGCGTACTCTGGGGCCAACGTCCTGACTTTC. This encodes CASSQEPNNRAYSGANVLTF.

Of note for this clone: The sample contains more than one DNA sequence encoding this CDR3. The chain employs TRBV27 and TRBJ2-7; maybe TRBD2 (6 bases). The V end was cut by 0 bases, the J end by 4 bases, with 13 bases between. CDR1 and CDR2 from the germline V gene are MNHEY and SMNVEV (reference sequence). This CDR3 has 15 residues. CDR3 in DNA: TGTGCCAGCAGTTTATCAGGGGCTAGCGCGTACGAGCAGTACTTC. Protein product: CASSLSGASAYEQYF.

The rearrangement uses TRBV7-2 and TRBJ2-3, with 8 positions matching TRBD2. The junction had 11 bases not matched to a gene; V was cut back by 5 bases and J by 4 bases. This CDR3 is built from 16 residues. Per the germline V gene, CDR1 is SGHTA and CDR2 is FQGNSA. The CDR3 bases are TGTGCCAGCAGCCCCGGGGCGGGAGGTTGGGCAGATACGCAGTATTTT. The encoded protein is CASSPGAGGWADTQYF.

This clone has more than one count but fewer than ten. This chain links TRBV28 with TRBJ1-4, with 8 bases aligning to TRBD1. J gave up 7 bases and V 5 bases, and 6 bases lay outside the gene matches. Germline V gene data show CDR1 as MDHEN and CDR2 as SYDVKM. The CDR3 is 14 residues long. This CDR3 is CASSPGDRREKLFF. In nucleotides, the CDR3 is TGTGCCAGCAGTCCTGGGGACAGGCGTGAAAAACTGTTTTTT.

CDR3 residues: CASSIIPGHEALVYGYTF. CDR3 DNA: TGTGCCAGCAGCATTATTCCGGGACACGAGGCGCTGGTTTATGGCTACACCTTC. The chain joins TRBV9 to TRBJ1-2; TRBD1 is a possible D gene (6 bases). This CDR3 has 18 amino acids. Germline CDR1 is SGDLS and CDR2 is YYNGEE. V lost 4 bases to trimming and J lost 5 bases, with 27 bases between them.

This clone was counted a few times. J is TRBJ2-5 and V is TRBV20-1; D is unresolved. The CDR3 totals 11 residues. The germline V and J ends were trimmed by 5 bases and 4 bases, with 8 bases remaining between them. The germline CDR1 and CDR2 sequences are DFQATT and SNEGSKA (reference sequence). CDR3 DNA: TGCAGTGCTCTCTCGGGAGAGACCCAGTACTTC. Encoded protein: CSALSGETQYF.

This chain joins TRBV27 and TRBJ2-3, with no clear D. The CDR3 loop spans 13 amino acids. Between the trimmed V and J ends, which lost 3 bases and 0 bases, there was a span of 4 bases. From germline, CDR1 is MNHEY and CDR2 SMNVEV (reference sequence). The CDR3 DNA is TGTGCCAGCAGTTTTTGGAGCACAGATACGCAGTATTTT. Translating it yields CASSFWSTDTQYF.

In this sample, this clone turned up a few times. V gene TRBV4-3 combines with J gene TRBJ1-1; D possibly corresponds to TRBD1 (5 bases). Germline values: CDR1 LGHNA, CDR2 YSLEER. Trimming took off 2 bases at V and 2 bases at J, with 24 bases between the two ends. The CDR3 runs to 19 residues. CDR3 nucleotides: TGCGCCAGCAGCCAATCATACGAACGGCTAGGCAGGGCCAACACTGAAGCTTTCTTT. Translating it yields CASSQSYERLGRANTEAFF.

The V call is TRBV7-9, the J call TRBJ1-2; D is possibly TRBD1 (6 bases). This CDR3 has 13 amino acids. The germline CDR1 and CDR2 sequences are SEHNR and FQNEAQ (reference sequence). Trimming stripped 7 bases from V and 4 bases from J, with 13 bases between. CDR3 nucleotides: TGTGCCAGCATCCCGGGGGGGGCCTATGGCTACACCTTC. The encoded protein is CASIPGGAYGYTF.

This clone has only a few counts. V is TRBV7-9 and J is TRBJ2-7; 8 nucleotides agree with TRBD2. V shed 5 bases and J 0 bases; nucleotides not matched to a gene: 9. The CDR3 is 16 residues long. Germline V CDR1 and CDR2: SEHNR, FQNEAQ (reference sequence). CDR3 DNA sequence: TGTGCCAGCAGCCCGCCCGAGCGGGGGCCCTCCTACGAGCAGTACTTC. Its translation is CASSPPERGPSYEQYF.

The chain couples TRBV30 to TRBJ2-5; TRBD2 agrees at 7 bases. The J call may be mistaken, given a closer DNA end match to TRBJ2-7. CDR3 length: 14 residues. Germline V gene sequence: CDR1 GTSNPN, CDR2 SVGIG (reference sequence). CDR3 loop: CAWSVRAGAYEQYF. Written as DNA, the CDR3 is TGTGCCTGGAGTGTACGTGCGGGGGCCTACGAGCAGTACTTC.

The V and J genes are TRBV7-6 and TRBJ2-5; the match to TRBD2 covers 10 bases. V lost 6 bases, J lost 5 bases, and 3 bases stayed unmatched. CDR1 is SGHVS and CDR2 is FNYEAQ in the germline V gene. The CDR3 is 13 residues long. CDR3 sequence reads: CASRLAGEETQYF. For the CDR3, the DNA is TGTGCCAGCAGGCTAGCGGGAGAGGAGACCCAGTACTTC.

V is TRBV27 and J is TRBJ1-4, with 9 bases identical to TRBD1. CDR1 and CDR2 (germline): MNHEY, SMNVEV (reference sequence). J gave up 9 bases and V 2 bases, and 1 base lay outside the gene matches. The CDR3 is made up of 13 amino acids. The CDR3 loop is CASSLTGGKKLFF. Here the CDR3 DNA reads TGTGCCAGCAGTTTAACAGGGGGCAAAAAACTGTTTTTT.

V gene TRBV7-2 combines with J gene TRBJ2-1; D is uncertain. The length of the CDR3 is 15 residues. Germline lookup yields CDR1 SGHTA and CDR2 FQGNSA. The V and J ends lost 2 bases and 9 bases respectively, with 17 bases between them. CDR3 protein: CASSLSSGGLGEQFF. The DNA of the CDR3 is TGTGCCAGCAGCTTATCTTCCGGTGGTCTGGGTGAGCAGTTCTTC.

The chain has TRBV27 and TRBJ2-5; TRBD2 aligns across 7 bases. After removal of 0 bases from V and 5 bases from J, the junction contained 6 bases not matched to a gene. There are 15 residues in the CDR3. CDR1 is MNHEY, CDR2 SMNVEV, per germline (reference sequence). This CDR3 reads CASSLSGGVWETQYF. The CDR3, as DNA: TGTGCCAGCAGTTTATCGGGGGGGGTCTGGGAGACCCAGTACTTC.

The chain couples TRBV5-8 to TRBJ1-2, with 7 bases matching TRBD1. The germline CDR1 and CDR2 sequences are SGHTS and YDEGEE. CDR3 size: 12 residues. Trimming cost V 2 bases and J 7 bases; bases outside gene matches: 2. CDR3 region: CASSFDRAGYTF. CDR3 DNA sequence: TGTGCCAGCAGCTTCGACAGGGCTGGCTACACCTTC.

The rearrangement uses TRBV9 and TRBJ2-7; 8 bases are shared with TRBD1. This CDR3 has 13 residues. V dropped 3 bases and J dropped 3; count of bases not matched to a gene: 2. CDR1 and CDR2 (germline): SGDLS, YYNGEE. The CDR3 DNA reads as TGTGCCAGCAGCGACGGGACAGGCTACGAGCAGTACTTC. It is translated as CASSDGTGYEQYF.

By share, this clone counts as medium-sized (0.01 to 0.1%). This chain joins TRBV11-3 and TRBJ2-7; no firm D call. This CDR3 spans 13 amino acids. Trimming left V 1 base short and J 5 bases short, with 9 bases between. Germline assignment: CDR1 SGHNT and CDR2 YENEEA. CDR3 sequence: CASSLGQVNEQYF. CDR3 in DNA: TGTGCCAGCAGCTTAGGGCAGGTCAACGAGCAGTACTTC.

With respect to this clone: A read error may produce the germline difference seen at one junction end. The rearrangement joins TRBV5-1 to TRBJ2-1; D gene unclear. CDR1 is SGHRS and CDR2 is YFSETQ in the germline V gene. The CDR3 loop spans 13 amino acids. CDR3 nucleotide sequence: TGCGCCAGCAGCTTGGATGGGGATAGTGAGGAGTTCTTC. This encodes CASSLDGDSEEFF.